The 26 T cell receptor beta chains listed next were all sequenced from one sample in a study of tumor and adjacent non-tumor tissue in lung cancer. RNA was extracted from bulk tissue without any cell sorting. A modified ARM-PCR protocol with three rounds of nested PCR amplified TCRbeta. TCRdb passed the multiplex PCR reads through MiXCR, listing each CDR3 protein once. The table lists about 200,000 distinct CDR3 sequences, 70% to 75% of them singletons. Sequences were obtained from lung tumor tissue. The receptors were sampled from a man aged 60 to 75 with non-small cell lung cancer.

Ten or more counts support this clonotype. A read error is possible here, since a much larger clone lies one base away. The rearrangement uses TRBV11-1 and TRBJ1-4, with 7 bases identical to TRBD1. Germline assignment: CDR1 SGHAT and CDR2 FQDESV (reference sequence). This CDR3 comprises 14 residues. Losses at the gene ends were 4 bases for V and 6 bases for J; bases not matched to a gene: 5. The DNA of the CDR3 is TGTGCCAGCAGCTCCGGGACAGCCGATGAAAAACTGTTTTTT. Translating gives CASSSGTADEKLFF.

Worth noting for this clonotype: Since no conserved phenylalanine or tryptophan closes the CDR3, a read error is the likely cause. J is TRBJ2-7 and V is TRBV20-1, with 10 bases lining up with TRBD2. This CDR3 contains 15 residues. Losses at the gene ends were 6 bases for V and 4 bases for J; bases not matched to a gene: 12. Germline V gene sequence: CDR1 DFQATT, CDR2 SNEGSKA (reference sequence). The CDR3 spells CSAPDPVAGGYEQYL. CDR3 DNA: TGCAGTGCACCGGACCCAGTAGCGGGAGGATACGAGCAGTACTTA.

Of note for this clonotype: One end of the junction does not line up with germline, which may come from a read error. The chain uses TRBV4-1 and TRBJ1-2; no reliable D call. The CDR3 is 12 residues long. The germline V gene has CDR1 MGHRA and CDR2 YSYEKL. The CDR3, as DNA: TGCGCCAGCAGCCAAGAGTGGCGCGTGTGCACCTTT. Residues: CASSQEWRVCTF.

This chain connects TRBV20-1 to TRBJ1-1; maybe TRBD1 (5 bases). The CDR3 contains 13 residues. Germline CDR1 is DFQATT and CDR2 is SNEGSKA (reference sequence). Deletions cut 0 bases from V and 10 bases from J, with 15 bases between. CDR3 loop: CSARDGWNTGAFF. The CDR3 nucleotides are TGCAGTGCTAGAGATGGTTGGAACACAGGAGCTTTCTTT.

As for this clonotype: With a much larger clone just one base away, this may be a read error. The V gene is TRBV20-1, the J gene TRBJ2-5; D not certain. This CDR3 has 10 amino acids. CDR1 DFQATT and CDR2 SNEGSKA come from the germline V gene (reference sequence). Deletions cut 7 bases from V and 5 bases from J, with 8 bases between. The CDR3 protein is CSGSSETQYF. The CDR3 DNA reads TGCAGTGGTAGCTCGGAGACCCAGTACTTC.

This clonotype was picked up many times. The V call is TRBV7-8, the J call TRBJ2-1; no definite D call. Trimming removed 1 base from V and 0 bases from J, with 7 bases in between. Germline loops: CDR1 SGHVS, CDR2 FQNEAQ. The CDR3 has 15 residues. The CDR3 region has the DNA TGTGCCAGCAGCTTAGTGACGGCCTCCTACAATGAGCAGTTCTTC. Translation gives CASSLVTASYNEQFF.

In its sample, this clonotype was seen once. One junction end disagrees with the germline gene, perhaps due to a read error. This chain links TRBV5-5 with TRBJ1-6; a possible D gene is TRBD1 (6 bases). The CDR3 sequence is 18 residues long. Germline V CDR1 and CDR2: SGHKS, YYEKEE (reference sequence). CDR3 in DNA: TGTGCCAGCAGCTTGGTCCCGGTGGAAGGGGGGTATAATTCACCCCCCCACTTT. It specifies CASSLVPVEGGYNSPPHF.

Regarding this clonotype: The CDR3 end shows no conserved phenylalanine or tryptophan, and so a read error is likely. The genes are TRBV29-1 and TRBJ2-6; D perhaps matches TRBD1 (5 bases). Germline V gene sequence: CDR1 SQVTM, CDR2 ANQGSEA. The CDR3 totals 16 residues. CDR3 residues: CSVETYNSSGANILTL. The CDR3 DNA sequence: TGCAGCGTTGAAACATACAACTCTTCTGGGGCCAACATCCTGACTCTC.

V is TRBV20-1 and J is TRBJ2-3; 11 nucleotides line up with TRBD2. CDR1 and CDR2 (germline): DFQATT, SNEGSKA (reference sequence). Germline trimming cut 6 bases from V and 2 bases from J; bases unmatched to any gene: 7. CDR3 length equals 15 residues. The CDR3 region is CSAKTSGDNTDTQYF. DNA for the CDR3: TGCAGTGCCAAGACTAGCGGGGACAACACAGATACGCAGTATTTT.

As for this clonotype: This may arise from a read error, as a much more abundant clone is one base away. This chain connects TRBV7-9 to TRBJ2-5; the match to TRBD2 covers 14 bases. Germline trimming cut 4 bases from V and 6 bases from J; bases unmatched to any gene: 10. CDR1 and CDR2 (germline): SEHNR, FQNEAQ (reference sequence). The CDR3 has 17 amino acids. CDR3 loop: CASSSTSGRAPGKTQYF. CDR3 nucleotide sequence: TGTGCCAGCAGCTCGACTAGCGGGAGGGCTCCTGGGAAGACCCAGTACTTC.

As concerns this clonotype: One junction end disagrees with the germline gene, perhaps due to a read error. J is TRBJ2-3 and V is TRBV12-3 or TRBV12-4; D is possibly TRBD1 (7 bases). The CDR3 consists of 14 residues. The CDR3 DNA reads as TGTGCCAGCAGGATCCAGGGGGGCCCAGATACGCTGTATTTT. Amino acid sequence: CASRIQGGPDTLYF.

About this clonotype: Relative to the germline gene, one junction end is altered; a read error may explain this. The chain uses TRBV4-2 and TRBJ1-4, with 7 bases that match TRBD1. The CDR3 length is 15 residues. Germline V gene sequence: CDR1 LGHNA, CDR2 YNFKEQ. The CDR3 region is CAGSRFTGTDEKLFF. The CDR3, as DNA: TGTGCCGGCAGCCGCTTCACCGGGACAGATGAAAAACTGTTTTTT.

In regard to this clonotype: A much larger clonotype is one base distant, so this may be a read error. J is TRBJ1-1 and V is TRBV20-1; D remains ambiguous. The CDR3 is 14 amino acids. Germline assignment: CDR1 DFQATT and CDR2 SNEGSKA (reference sequence). CDR3 nucleotide sequence: TGCAGTGCTAGAGGGGGAGCGGGGAACACTGAAACTTTCTTT. It encodes CSARGGAGNTETFF.

This clonotype was recorded only once. The V call is TRBV6-2 or TRBV6-3, the J call TRBJ2-1, with D possibly TRBD2 on 5 matching bases. Trimming removed 8 bases from V and 7 bases from J, with 21 bases in between. This CDR3 has 15 residues. Looked up from germline, CDR1 is MNHEY and CDR2 is SVGEGT. CDR3 loop: CASRKHSAQTNEQFF. CDR3 in DNA: TGTGCCAGCCGAAAGCATAGCGCCCAGACGAATGAGCAGTTCTTC.

Of note for this clonotype: The CDR3 does not close with the conserved phenylalanine or tryptophan, likely indicating a read error. The V gene is TRBV11-2, the J gene TRBJ2-1; 8 bases line up with TRBD1. The J segment lost 0 bases and the V segment lost 6 bases, leaving 7 bases of the junction unmatched. The CDR3 runs to 16 residues. Looked up from germline, CDR1 is SGHAT and CDR2 is FQNNGV. CDR3 sequence: CASRPTGDSSYNEQFS. CDR3 coding DNA: TGTGCCAGCAGGCCGACAGGGGACAGCTCCTACAATGAGCAGTTCTCC.

In regard to this clonotype: One end of the junction varies from germline; a read error may be responsible. The DNA for the CDR3 is TGTGCCAGCAGCATTAGGACAGGGCCTAACTGTGGCTACACCTTC. Translating it yields CASSIRTGPNCGYTF. This chain connects TRBV11-2 to TRBJ1-2; 8 nucleotides line up with TRBD1. Germline CDR1 reads SGHAT; CDR2 reads FQNNGV. CDR3 size: 15 residues.

The rearrangement uses TRBV28 and TRBJ1-5; D ambiguous. The germline V gene has CDR1 MDHEN and CDR2 SYDVKM. The CDR3 runs to 16 residues. V lost 5 bases to trimming and J lost 2 bases, with 16 bases between them. CDR3 protein: CASSRSMSGGNQPQHF. CDR3 sequence (DNA): TGTGCCAGCAGTCGGTCGATGTCAGGTGGCAATCAGCCCCAGCATTTT.

Points on this clonotype: The junction departs from germline at one end; a sequencing error may be responsible. The chain carries TRBV6-5 and TRBJ2-1; 13 bases match TRBD2. Germline CDR1 reads MNHEY; CDR2 reads SVGAGI. This CDR3 contains 19 residues. The CDR3 sequence is CTSSTRTSGRVSSYNEQFF. CDR3 bases: TGTACCAGCAGTACGCGGACTAGCGGGAGAGTTAGCTCCTACAATGAGCAGTTCTTC.

Remarks on this clonotype: A read error is possible here, since a much larger clone lies one base away. The J gene is TRBJ2-2, the V gene TRBV6-1; 9 nucleotides line up with TRBD1. CDR3 length equals 15 residues. Germline CDR1 and CDR2: MNHNS and SASEGT. CDR3 bases: TGTGCCAGCAGCAATGGACAGGGGAACGCCGGGGAGCTGTTTTTT. Translating it yields CASSNGQGNAGELFF.

This clonotype was counted between two and nine times. The chain employs TRBV20-1 and TRBJ2-1, with 7 bases identical to TRBD2. Per germline, CDR1 DFQATT and CDR2 SNEGSKA (reference sequence). CDR3 size: 15 residues. The J segment lost 7 bases and the V segment lost 6 bases, leaving 15 bases of the junction unmatched. This CDR3 reads CSAMIGAGVGNEQFF. Written as DNA, the CDR3 is TGCAGTGCCATGATAGGGGCGGGAGTCGGGAATGAGCAGTTCTTC.

A word on this clonotype: In this CDR3 the conserved last residue, phenylalanine or tryptophan, is missing, so a read error is likely. The V and J genes are TRBV11-2 and TRBJ1-4; unclear D gene. Germline V gene lookup returns CDR1 SGHAT and CDR2 FQNNGV. The CDR3 has 15 amino acids. CDR3 sequence (DNA): TGTGACAGCAGCTTCACGGGTCTCGCGGGTGAAAAACTGTTTTAT. Protein sequence: CDSSFTGLAGEKLFY.

Turning to this clonotype: One end of the junction fails to match germline, which may point to a read error. The gene calls are TRBV6-6 and TRBJ2-7; D may be TRBD1 (6 bases). Germline V lookup: CDR1 MNHNY, CDR2 SVGAGI (reference sequence). CDR3 size: 15 residues. In DNA form, the CDR3 reads TGTGCCAGAAGTTACAGGCGGACAGACTCCTACGAGCAGTACTTC. This gives the protein CARSYRRTDSYEQYF.

Comment on this clonotype: Since no conserved phenylalanine or tryptophan closes the CDR3, a read error is the likely cause. This sequence joins TRBV5-1 and TRBJ2-3; D may be TRBD1 or TRBD2 (5 bases each). V lost 4 bases and J 2 bases, leaving 17 bases between the germline ends. In germline, CDR1 is SGHRS, CDR2 YFSETQ. This CDR3 spans 16 amino acids. Written as DNA, the CDR3 is TGCGCCAGCAGCCTATGCCAGGGAGCCACCACAGATACGCAGTATTTG. Translated, it gives CASSLCQGATTDTQYL.

Remarks on this clonotype: The conserved final phenylalanine or tryptophan is absent from the CDR3, which likely points to a read error. The V call is TRBV11-2, the J call TRBJ1-1, with D perhaps matching TRBD1 (6 bases). The germline gives CDR1 SGHAT, CDR2 FQNNGV. The CDR3 extends over 13 amino acids. The CDR3 DNA follows: TGTGCAAGCAGCGGAGTAGGGGGGACTGAAGCTTTCTCT. Translating it yields CASSGVGGTEAFS.

Many counts were recorded for this clonotype. J is TRBJ2-2 and V is TRBV20-1; TRBD2 is a possible D gene (5 bases). This CDR3 spans 16 amino acids. Trimming shortened V by 1 base and J by 8 bases, and 20 bases separated the two germline ends. In germline, CDR1 is DFQATT, CDR2 SNEGSKA (reference sequence). CDR3 sequence (DNA): TGCAGTGCTAGAGTAATCCGCCCGGGGAGTACGGGGGAGCTGTTTTTT. Its translation: CSARVIRPGSTGELFF.

V and J are TRBV28 and TRBJ2-5, with 10 bases fitting TRBD2. Per the germline V gene, CDR1 is MDHEN and CDR2 is SYDVKM. Germline trimming cut 3 bases from V and 4 bases from J; bases unmatched to any gene: 5. This CDR3 contains 15 residues. The CDR3 loop is CASSLQLAGTETQYF. For the CDR3, the DNA is TGTGCCAGCAGTTTGCAACTAGCGGGGACAGAGACCCAGTACTTC.